Sequencing of this T cell receptor (beta chain) was carried out in a study of Graves' ophthalmopathy and Graves' hyperthyroidism (dated by TCRdb to the late 2010s). As for the study more broadly: Hyperthyroidism was considered stable if no progression to ophthalmopathy occurred within 18 months of follow-up. The study used TCR beta repertoire signatures to distinguish Graves' ophthalmopathy from Graves' hyperthyroidism and to predict progression to ophthalmopathy. In total, around 130 blood samples were TCR-sequenced: fewer than 50 ophthalmopathy, approximately 75 hyperthyroidism and about 17 hyperthyroidism-to-ophthalmopathy patients. To explore V-J signatures that distinguish ophthalmopathy from hyperthyroidism, a discovery set of around 100 patients was enrolled, made up of 40 to 45 with ophthalmopathy and some 56 with stable hyperthyroidism. An independent validation cohort was composed of roughly 19 hyperthyroidism patients and approximately 15 patients who later progressed from hyperthyroidism to ophthalmopathy. In five or six hyperthyroidism patients, the T-cell repertoires found in thyroid tissue were compared with those found in blood. Once sampling was done, hyperthyroidism patients were given methimazole at a starting dose of 30 mg daily, while ophthalmopathy patients were given high-dose intravenous methylprednisolone. The paper's findings and limits, for the study overall: Most of the expanded thyroid clonotypes with a frequency above 0.001 were also detected in blood, and it was suggested that the thyroid immune response may be reflected by blood repertoires. Sample size was not predetermined statistically, and investigators were not blinded to group allocation. In validation, the model predicted ophthalmopathy progression with 70.59% sensitivity and approximately 78% specificity; eleven to twelve predicted patients were CT-confirmed with GO in a median of about 6.1 months. In cross-validation, the 13-signature model distinguished ophthalmopathy from stable hyperthyroidism with 87.88% sensitivity and approximately 81% specificity, while in the test set the corresponding values were about 80% and 75%.

Hyperthyroidism patients were newly diagnosed, with disease duration under 2 months, and aged 18 to 65 years. Patients were excluded if they had other autoimmune diseases, uncontrolled infections, pregnancy or lactation. Clinical symptoms, serum thyroxine, TRAb, thyroid ultrasound and orbital computed tomography were used for diagnosis. Trizol reagent was used to extract the total RNA, and its quality was then checked on an Agilent 2100 Bioanalyzer. For repertoire sequencing, the TCR beta CDR3 regions were amplified from RNA transcripts. The first round of RT-PCR was done with HTBI primers and the Qiagen OneStep RT-PCR kit, and was followed by a second round of multiplex PCR, then size selection and purification. The libraries underwent paired-end sequencing with 100 bp reads on an Illumina HiSeq2000. The authors processed their data as follows. Reads were processed with SOAPnuke, discarding reads with adapters, uncalled bases, mean Phred below 15, or no exact constant-primer or identifier match. COPE v1.2.5 was used to merge the high-quality paired reads. Clonotypes were defined as unique nucleotide sequences and were aligned to IMGT TRB V, D and J references using MiTCR v1.1. The analysis was limited to V-J combinations with a frequency above 0.0001, which together covered roughly 99% of the repertoires. For each V-J combination, a TCR clonal expansion and chaos score was defined as the ratio of F50 clonal expansion to chaos observed in the TCRdist matrix. Welch's t-statistics and random forest were used to narrow the features down to approximately twelve V-J combinations, which were then fed into a naive Bayes classifier. The Morisita-Horn index was used to measure how similar the thyroid and blood repertoires were. TCRdb reanalyzed the raw reads on its own, using fastp at Q25 for trimming and MiXCR for clone calling, and kept in-frame beta chains. Identical CDR3 protein sequences are pooled into one entry, listed with their most common genes and DNA. These V and J calls rely on TCRdb rather than the paper's analysis. This sample has over a million distinct CDR3 sequences in its table, and about two fifths of those were observed once. The top ten clonotypes cover more than 9.5% of the sample.

Based on the germline V gene, the CDR1 and CDR2 sequences are SNHLY and FYNNEI. Taken from cysteine to phenylalanine, the CDR3 has 15 residues. The DNA shown is the 45-base CDR3, in frame from base 1. The junction carries 9 bases between V and J, which are trimmed by 6 bases and 0 bases respectively. Many counts were recorded for this clonotype. What antigen it recognizes has not been identified. No quality values exist for individual bases; no much larger clone is one base distant. The sequence is built from TRBV2 and TRBJ2-6; the D gene is perhaps TRBD1, from 6 matching bases. The TCR was taken from an adult man with Graves' hyperthyroidism. Sequenced input: peripheral blood or thyroid tissue (not recorded which). The DNA sequence reads TGTGCCAGCAGCGAACAGGGCTCTGGGGCCAACGTCCTGACTTTC. Its protein product is CASSEQGSGANVLTF.